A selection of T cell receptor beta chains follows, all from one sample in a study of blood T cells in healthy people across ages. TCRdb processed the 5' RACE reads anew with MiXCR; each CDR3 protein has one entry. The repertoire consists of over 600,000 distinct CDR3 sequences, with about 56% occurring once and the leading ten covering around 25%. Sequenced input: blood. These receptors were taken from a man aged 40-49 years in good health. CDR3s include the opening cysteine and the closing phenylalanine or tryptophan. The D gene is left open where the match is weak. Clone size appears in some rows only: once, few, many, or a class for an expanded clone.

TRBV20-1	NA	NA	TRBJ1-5	TGCAGTGCTGGAGGGGTTTTGGGTCAGCCCCAGCATTTT	CSAGGVLGQPQHF
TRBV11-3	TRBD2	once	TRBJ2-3	TGTGCCAGCAGCTTACTCGGCGGGAGTATAACAGATACGCAGTATTTT	CASSLLGGSITDTQYF
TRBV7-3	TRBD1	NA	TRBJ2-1	TGTGCCAGCAGCTTAAGTCAGGGGGCGGGCTACAATGAGCAGTTCTTC	CASSLSQGAGYNEQFF
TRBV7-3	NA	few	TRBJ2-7	TGTGCCAGCAGCCCGACCCGAGCGGCCCAATACGAGCAGTACTTC	CASSPTRAAQYEQYF
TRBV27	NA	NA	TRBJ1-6	TGTGCCAGCAGTTTATACGATTCACCCCTCCACTTT	CASSLYDSPLHF
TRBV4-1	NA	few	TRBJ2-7	TGCGCCAGCAGCCCCGGACGAGCGGTCCCCTACGAGCAGTACTTC	CASSPGRAVPYEQYF
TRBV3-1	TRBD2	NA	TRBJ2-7	TGTGCCAGCAGCGGGCTAGCGGGACTTGAGCAGTACTTC	CASSGLAGLEQYF
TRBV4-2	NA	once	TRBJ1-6	TGTGCCAGCAGCCAAGATCCGTTGGGGAGTCCTCTCCATCCACCCCTCCACTTT	CASSQDPLGSPLHPPLHF
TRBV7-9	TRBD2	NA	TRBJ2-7	TGTGCCAGCAGCAAGGGACTAGCGGGACAATCTTACGAGCAGTACTTC	CASSKGLAGQSYEQYF
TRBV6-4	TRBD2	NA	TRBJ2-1	TGTGCCAGCAGTGAAGCTAGCGGGGGGTGGAGTGAGCAGTTCTTC	CASSEASGGWSEQFF
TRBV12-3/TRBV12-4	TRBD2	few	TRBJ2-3	TGTGCCAGCAGTTGGGGGCGGGGGGGTTTCACAGATACGCAGTATTTT	CASSWGRGGFTDTQYF
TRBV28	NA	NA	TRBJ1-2	TGTGCCAGCAGTCAGACAACCACGAGGGACCTCTATGGCTACACCTTC	CASSQTTTRDLYGYTF
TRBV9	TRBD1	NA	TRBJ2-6	TGTGCCAGCAGCGCCGGACAGGGAACTGGGGCCAACGTCCTGACTTTC	CASSAGQGTGANVLTF
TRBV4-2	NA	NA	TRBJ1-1	TGTGCCAGCAGCCTCACCCGGGGGGCTGCGAACACTGAAGCTTTCTTT	CASSLTRGAANTEAFF
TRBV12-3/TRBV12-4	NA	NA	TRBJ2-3	TGTGCCAGCAGTTTATTACATCTCATCTCCACAGATACGCAGTATTTT	CASSLLHLISTDTQYF
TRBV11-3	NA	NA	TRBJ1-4	TGTGCCAGCACCTTATCAATGGGGATAACTAATGAAAAACTGTTTTTT	CASTLSMGITNEKLFF
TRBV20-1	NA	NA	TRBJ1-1	TGCAGTGCTAGGGATTTAGCAGCTTTCTTT	CSARDLAAFF
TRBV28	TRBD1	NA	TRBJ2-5	TGTGCCAGCAGTTTATCCGACAGGGGCTCACAAGAGACCCAGTACTTC	CASSLSDRGSQETQYF
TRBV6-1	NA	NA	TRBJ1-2	TGTGCCAGCAGTGAATCGGGGAACCCTATGAAGGGCTACACCTTC	CASSESGNPMKGYTF
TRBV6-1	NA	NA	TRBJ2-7	TGTGCCAGCAGTGAAGCGGGCCTCTACGAGCAGTACTTC	CASSEAGLYEQYF
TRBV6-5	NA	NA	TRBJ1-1	TGTGCCAGCAGTTACTCGGGGTCCGGGGGTGAAGCTTTCTTT	CASSYSGSGGEAFF
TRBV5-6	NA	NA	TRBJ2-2	TGTGCCAGCAGCTTGGGGGCCAACCGCGGGGAGCTGTTTTTT	CASSLGANRGELFF
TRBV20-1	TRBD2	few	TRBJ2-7	TGCAGTGCCCACACTAGCGGGACCTACGAGCAGTACTTC	CSAHTSGTYEQYF
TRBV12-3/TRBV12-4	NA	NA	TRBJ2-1	TGTGCCAGCAGCCTACAGGGTTACCGTGAGCAGTTCTTC	CASSLQGYREQFF
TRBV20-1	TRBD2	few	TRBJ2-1	TGCAGTGCCCATTCGACTAGCGGTATAGTCAATGAGCAGTTCTTC	CSAHSTSGIVNEQFF
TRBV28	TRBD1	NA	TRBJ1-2	TGTGCCAGCAGCTCAGGGGGGGGTCTGGGCTACACCTTC	CASSSGGGLGYTF
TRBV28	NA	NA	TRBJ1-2	NA	CASSSSDRDGYTF
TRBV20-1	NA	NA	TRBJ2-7	TGCAGTGCTAGAGTCGCCAGCAGCTCCTACGAGCAGTACTTC	CSARVASSSYEQYF
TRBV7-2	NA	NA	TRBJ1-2	TGTGCCAGCAGCTTAGTTTCCAGGGCTGAGGATGGCTACACCTTC	CASSLVSRAEDGYTF
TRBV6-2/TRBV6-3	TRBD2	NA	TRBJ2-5	TGTGCCAGCAGTTCCTTCACGAGCGGGGGGTACAATGAGCAGTACTTC	CASSSFTSGGYNEQYF
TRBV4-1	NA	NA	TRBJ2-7	TGCGCCAGCAGCCAAGAAAAACAGGTTACCTACGAGCAGTACTTC	CASSQEKQVTYEQYF
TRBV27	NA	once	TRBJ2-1	TGTGCCAGCAGTTTTGCACAGGGAGCCTACAATGAGCAGTTCTTC	CASSFAQGAYNEQFF
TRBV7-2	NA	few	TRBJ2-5	TGTGCCAGCAGCTTAGATCAGGGATTAGAAGAGACCCAGTACTTC	CASSLDQGLEETQYF
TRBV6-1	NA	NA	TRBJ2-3	TGTGCCAGCCGACGATCGGGAGATACGCAGTATTTT	CASRRSGDTQYF
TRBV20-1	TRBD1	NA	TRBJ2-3	TGCAGTGCTGTTAGGGACAGGGGGACAGATACGCAGTATTTT	CSAVRDRGTDTQYF
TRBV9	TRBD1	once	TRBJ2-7	TGTGCCAGCTCCTCCGACCGGGACAGGTTCTCCTACGAGCAGTACTTC	CASSSDRDRFSYEQYF
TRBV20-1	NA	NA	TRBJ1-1	TGCAGTGCTAGAATGAGTAGCAGGACAGACACTGAAGCTTTCTTT	CSARMSSRTDTEAFF
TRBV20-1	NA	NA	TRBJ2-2	TGCAGTGCTAGTAACCTAGCCACGAACACCGGGGAGCTGTTTTTT	CSASNLATNTGELFF
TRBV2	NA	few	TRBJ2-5	TGTGCCAGCAGCTATGAGCGTGGGGAGCTTAGGAATGAGCAGTACTTC	CASSYERGELRNEQYF
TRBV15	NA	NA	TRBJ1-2	TGTGCCACTTCCGACGGACAGCGCCTTTCTGGCTACACCTTC	CATSDGQRLSGYTF
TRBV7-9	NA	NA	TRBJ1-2	TGTGCCAGCAGCCCCGACCGGGACACCGAAATCTATGGCTACACCTTC	CASSPDRDTEIYGYTF
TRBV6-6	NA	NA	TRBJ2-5	TGTGCCAGCAGTTACTCGAAAAAGCCAGAGACCCAGTACTTC	CASSYSKKPETQYF
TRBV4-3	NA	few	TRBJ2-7	TGCGCCAGCAGCCAAGATTTTGGGGCCTTCTACGAGCAGTACTTC	CASSQDFGAFYEQYF
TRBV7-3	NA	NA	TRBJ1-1	TGTGCCAGCAGCACGGACAGCTACACTGAAGCTTTCTTT	CASSTDSYTEAFF
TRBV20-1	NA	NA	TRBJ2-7	TGCAGTGCTAGAGATGTGAGCGGCATAATTCTTCACGAGCAGTACTTC	CSARDVSGIILHEQYF
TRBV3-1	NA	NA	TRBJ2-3	TGTGCCAGCAGCCAAGACCCTGACGGCACAGAGACGCAGTATTTT	CASSQDPDGTETQYF
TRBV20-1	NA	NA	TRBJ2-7	TGCAGTGCTAGTAGTACAGGGTCCCCCTCCTACGAGCAGTACTTC	CSASSTGSPSYEQYF
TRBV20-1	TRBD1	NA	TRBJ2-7	TGCAGTGCTAGGGGGGGGACCGGGACAGGGACCTACGAGCAGTACTTC	CSARGGTGTGTYEQYF
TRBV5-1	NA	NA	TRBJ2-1	TGTGCCAGCAGCCCGGACTATTTCTCCTACAATGAGCAGTTCTTC	CASSPDYFSYNEQFF
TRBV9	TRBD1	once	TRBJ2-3	TGTGCCAGCAGCGAAACACCGGGACAGGGAGGTGGTGCGCAGTATTTT	CASSETPGQGGGAQYF
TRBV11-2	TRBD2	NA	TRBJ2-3	TGTGCCAGCAGCCTACTAGCGGGAGTCCCCGATACGCAGTATTTT	CASSLLAGVPDTQYF
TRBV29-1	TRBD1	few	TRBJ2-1	TGCAGCGTTGAAGCCCACAGGGGGGTTGAGCAGTTCTTC	CSVEAHRGVEQFF
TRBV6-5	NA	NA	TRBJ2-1	TGTGCCAGCAGTGCCGGGAACAATGAGCAGTTCTTC	CASSAGNNEQFF
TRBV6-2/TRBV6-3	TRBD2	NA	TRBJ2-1	TGTGCCAGCAAATTCGCTCTAGCGGGAGGCAATGAGCAGTTCTTC	CASKFALAGGNEQFF
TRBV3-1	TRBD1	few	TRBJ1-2	TGTGCCAGCAGCCAGGGCAGGGGGCCGTTTTTCTATGGCTACACCTTC	CASSQGRGPFFYGYTF